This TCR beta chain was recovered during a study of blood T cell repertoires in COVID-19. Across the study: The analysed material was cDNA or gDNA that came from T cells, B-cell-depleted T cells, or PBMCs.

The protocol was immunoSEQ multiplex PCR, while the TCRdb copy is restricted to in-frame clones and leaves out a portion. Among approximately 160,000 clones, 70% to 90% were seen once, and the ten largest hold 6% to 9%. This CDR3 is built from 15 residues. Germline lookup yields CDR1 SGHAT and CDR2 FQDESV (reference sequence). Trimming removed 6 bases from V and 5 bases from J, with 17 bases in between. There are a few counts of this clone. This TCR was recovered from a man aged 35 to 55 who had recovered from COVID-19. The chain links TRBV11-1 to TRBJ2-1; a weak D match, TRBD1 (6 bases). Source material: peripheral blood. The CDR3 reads CASSPGTITDNEQFF. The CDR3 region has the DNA TGTGCCAGCAGTCCCGGGACAATAACTGACAATGAGCAGTTCTTC.